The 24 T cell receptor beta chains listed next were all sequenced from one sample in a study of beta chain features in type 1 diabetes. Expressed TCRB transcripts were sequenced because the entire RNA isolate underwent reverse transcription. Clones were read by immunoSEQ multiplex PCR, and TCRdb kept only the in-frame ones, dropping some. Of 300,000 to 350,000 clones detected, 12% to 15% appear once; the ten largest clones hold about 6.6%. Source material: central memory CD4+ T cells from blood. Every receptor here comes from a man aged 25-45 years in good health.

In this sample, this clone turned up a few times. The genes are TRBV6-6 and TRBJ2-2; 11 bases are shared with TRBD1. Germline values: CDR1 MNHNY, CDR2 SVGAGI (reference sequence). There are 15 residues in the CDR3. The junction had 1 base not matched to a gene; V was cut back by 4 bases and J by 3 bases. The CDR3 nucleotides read TGTGCCAGCAGTTCGGACAGGGGGCACACCGGGGAGCTGTTTTTT. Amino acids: CASSSDRGHTGELFF.

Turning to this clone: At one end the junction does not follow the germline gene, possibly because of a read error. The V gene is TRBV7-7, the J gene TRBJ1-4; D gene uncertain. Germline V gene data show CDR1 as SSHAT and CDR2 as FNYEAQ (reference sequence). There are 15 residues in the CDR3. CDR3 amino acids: CASSLTDGKNEKLFF. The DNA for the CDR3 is TGTGCTAGCAGCTTAACGGACGGTAAAAATGAAAAACTGTTTTTT.

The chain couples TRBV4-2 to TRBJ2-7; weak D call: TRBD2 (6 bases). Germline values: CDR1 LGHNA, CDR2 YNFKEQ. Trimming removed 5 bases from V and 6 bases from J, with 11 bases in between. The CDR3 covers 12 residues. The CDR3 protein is CASSSGGIEQYF. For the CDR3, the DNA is TGTGCCAGCAGCTCAGGAGGGATCGAGCAGTACTTC.

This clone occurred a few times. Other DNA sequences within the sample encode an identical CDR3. CDR3 in amino acids: CAWSGRGQAFF. CDR3 coding DNA: TGTGCCTGGAGTGGGAGGGGGCAAGCTTTCTTT. The gene calls are TRBV30 and TRBJ1-1, with 7 bases lining up with TRBD1. This CDR3 is built from 11 residues. The germline gives CDR1 GTSNPN, CDR2 SVGIG (reference sequence). V lost 1 base and J lost 9; bases outside the gene matches: 2.

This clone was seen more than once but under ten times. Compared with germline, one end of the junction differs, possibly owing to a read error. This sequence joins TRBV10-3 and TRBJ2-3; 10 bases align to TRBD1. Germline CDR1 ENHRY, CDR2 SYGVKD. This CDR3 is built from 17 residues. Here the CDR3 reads CASSTDRGRGGTDTQYF. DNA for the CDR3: TGTGCCAGCAGTACTGACAGGGGGCGCGGAGGCACAGATACGCAGTATTTT.

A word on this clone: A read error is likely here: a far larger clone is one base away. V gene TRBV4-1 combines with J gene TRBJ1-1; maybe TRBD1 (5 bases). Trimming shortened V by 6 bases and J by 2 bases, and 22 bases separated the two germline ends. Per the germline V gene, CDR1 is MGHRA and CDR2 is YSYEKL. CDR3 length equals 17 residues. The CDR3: CASRHHTGFSDNTEAFF. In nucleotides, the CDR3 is TGCGCCAGCAGGCATCATACAGGATTTTCCGACAACACTGAAGCTTTCTTT.

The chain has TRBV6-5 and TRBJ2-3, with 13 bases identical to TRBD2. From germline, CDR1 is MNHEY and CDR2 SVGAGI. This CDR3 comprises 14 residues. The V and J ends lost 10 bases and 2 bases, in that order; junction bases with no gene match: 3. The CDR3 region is CATGLAGATDTQYF. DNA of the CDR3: TGTGCCACCGGACTAGCGGGGGCCACAGATACGCAGTATTTT.

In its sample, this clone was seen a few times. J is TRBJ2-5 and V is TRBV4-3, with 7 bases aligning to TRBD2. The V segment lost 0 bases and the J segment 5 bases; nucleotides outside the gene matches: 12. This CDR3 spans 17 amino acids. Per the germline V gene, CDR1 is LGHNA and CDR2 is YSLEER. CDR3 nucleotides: TGCGCCAGCAGCCAAGATCTCGCAGGGCTCGGGAGGGAGACCCAGTACTTC. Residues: CASSQDLAGLGRETQYF.

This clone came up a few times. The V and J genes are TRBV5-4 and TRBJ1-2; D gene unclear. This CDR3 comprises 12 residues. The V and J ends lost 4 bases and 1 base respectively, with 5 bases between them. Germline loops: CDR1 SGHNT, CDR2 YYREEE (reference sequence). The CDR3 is CASSRNNYGYTF. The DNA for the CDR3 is TGTGCCAGCAGCCGAAATAACTATGGCTACACCTTC. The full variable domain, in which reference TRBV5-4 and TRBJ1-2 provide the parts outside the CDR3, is ETGVTQSPTHLIKTRGQQVTLRCSSQSGHNTVSWYQQALGQGPQFIFQYYREEENGRGNFPPRFSGLQFPNYSSELNVNALELDDSALYLCASSRNNYGYTFGSGTRLTVV.

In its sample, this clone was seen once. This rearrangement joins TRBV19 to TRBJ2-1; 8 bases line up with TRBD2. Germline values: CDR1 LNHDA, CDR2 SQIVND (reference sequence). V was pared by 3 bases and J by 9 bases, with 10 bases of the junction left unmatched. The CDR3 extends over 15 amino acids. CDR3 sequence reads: CASSMRIAGSGEQFF. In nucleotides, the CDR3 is TGTGCCAGTAGTATGAGAATAGCGGGATCGGGTGAGCAGTTCTTC.

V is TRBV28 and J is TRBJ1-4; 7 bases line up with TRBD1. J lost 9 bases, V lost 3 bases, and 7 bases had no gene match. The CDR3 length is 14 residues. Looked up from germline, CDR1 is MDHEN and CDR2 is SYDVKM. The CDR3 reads CASSFPQTGKKLFF. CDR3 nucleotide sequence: TGTGCCAGCAGTTTTCCCCAGACAGGGAAAAAACTGTTTTTT.

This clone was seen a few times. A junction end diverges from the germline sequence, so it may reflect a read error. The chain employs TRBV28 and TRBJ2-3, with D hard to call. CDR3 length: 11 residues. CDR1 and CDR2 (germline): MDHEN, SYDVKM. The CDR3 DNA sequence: TGTGCCAGCGGTTTAAAAAATACGCAGTATTTT. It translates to CASGLKNTQYF.

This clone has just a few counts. The CDR3 spells CAWSGGSGSNTGELFF. CDR3 in DNA: TGTGCCTGGAGTGGAGGGAGCGGGTCGAACACCGGGGAGCTGTTTTTT. The V and J genes are TRBV30 and TRBJ2-2, with D possibly being TRBD2 (6 bases). The CDR3 consists of 16 residues. The germline V and J ends were trimmed by 1 base and 0 bases, with 12 bases remaining between them. Germline loops: CDR1 GTSNPN, CDR2 SVGIG (reference sequence).

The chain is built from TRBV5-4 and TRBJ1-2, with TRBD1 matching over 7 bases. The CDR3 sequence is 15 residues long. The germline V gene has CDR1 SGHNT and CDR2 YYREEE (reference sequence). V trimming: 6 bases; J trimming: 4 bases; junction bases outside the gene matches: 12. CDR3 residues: CASTVTGTGSYGYTF. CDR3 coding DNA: TGTGCCAGCACCGTGACAGGGACCGGTTCCTATGGCTACACCTTC.

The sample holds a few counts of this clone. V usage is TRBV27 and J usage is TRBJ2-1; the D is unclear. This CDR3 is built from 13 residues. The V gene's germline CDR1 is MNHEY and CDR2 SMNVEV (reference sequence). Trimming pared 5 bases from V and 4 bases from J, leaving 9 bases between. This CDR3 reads CASSPYPYNEQFF. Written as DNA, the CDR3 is TGTGCCAGCAGTCCCTATCCTTACAATGAGCAGTTCTTC.

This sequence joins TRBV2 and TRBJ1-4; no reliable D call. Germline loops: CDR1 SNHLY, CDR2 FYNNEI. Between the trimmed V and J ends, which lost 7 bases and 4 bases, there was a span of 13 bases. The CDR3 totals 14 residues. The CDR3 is CASMKGQINEKLFF. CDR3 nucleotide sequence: TGTGCCAGCATGAAAGGGCAGATTAATGAAAAACTGTTTTTT.

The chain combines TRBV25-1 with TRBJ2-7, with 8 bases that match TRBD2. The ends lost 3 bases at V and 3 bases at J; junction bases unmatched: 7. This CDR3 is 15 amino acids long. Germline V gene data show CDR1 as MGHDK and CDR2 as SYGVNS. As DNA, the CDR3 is TGTGCCAGCAGTGAGATGGGTAGCGGGGTCTACGAGCAGTACTTC. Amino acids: CASSEMGSGVYEQYF.

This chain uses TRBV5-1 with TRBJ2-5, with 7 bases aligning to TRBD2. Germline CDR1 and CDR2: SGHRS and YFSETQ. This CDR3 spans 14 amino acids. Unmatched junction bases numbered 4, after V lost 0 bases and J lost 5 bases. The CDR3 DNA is TGCGCCAGCAGCTTGGGACTAGCACAGGAGACCCAGTACTTC. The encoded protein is CASSLGLAQETQYF.

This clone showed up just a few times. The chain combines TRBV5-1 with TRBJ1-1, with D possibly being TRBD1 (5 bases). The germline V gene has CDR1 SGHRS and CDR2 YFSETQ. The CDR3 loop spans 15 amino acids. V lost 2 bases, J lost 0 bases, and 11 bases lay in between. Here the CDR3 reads CASSFSGKMNTEAFF. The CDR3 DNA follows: TGCGCCAGCAGCTTCTCAGGGAAGATGAACACTGAAGCTTTCTTT.

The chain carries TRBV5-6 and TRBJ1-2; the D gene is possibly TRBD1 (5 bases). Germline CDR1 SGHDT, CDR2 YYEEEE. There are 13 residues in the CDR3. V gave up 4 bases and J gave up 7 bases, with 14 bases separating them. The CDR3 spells CASSGLTRGGYTF. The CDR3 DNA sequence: TGTGCCAGCAGCGGCCTCACAAGGGGTGGCTACACCTTC.

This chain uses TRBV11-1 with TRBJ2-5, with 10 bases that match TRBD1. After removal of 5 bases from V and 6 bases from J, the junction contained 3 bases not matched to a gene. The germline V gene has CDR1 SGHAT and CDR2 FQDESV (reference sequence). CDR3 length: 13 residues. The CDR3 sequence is CASSLDRGQTQYF. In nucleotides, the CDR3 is TGTGCCAGCAGCCTCGACAGGGGGCAGACCCAGTACTTC.

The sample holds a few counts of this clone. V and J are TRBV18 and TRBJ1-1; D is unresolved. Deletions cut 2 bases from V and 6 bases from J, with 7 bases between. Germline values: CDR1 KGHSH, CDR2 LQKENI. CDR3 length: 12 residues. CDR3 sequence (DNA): TGTGCCAGCTCACCAACCAATTCTGAAGCTTTCTTT. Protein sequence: CASSPTNSEAFF. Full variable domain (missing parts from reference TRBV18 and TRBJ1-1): NAGVMQNPRHLVRRRGQEARLRCSPMKGHSHVYWYRQLPEEGLKFMVYLQKENIIDESGMPKERFSAEFPKEGPSILRIQQVVRGDSAAYFCASSPTNSEAFFGQGTRLTVV.

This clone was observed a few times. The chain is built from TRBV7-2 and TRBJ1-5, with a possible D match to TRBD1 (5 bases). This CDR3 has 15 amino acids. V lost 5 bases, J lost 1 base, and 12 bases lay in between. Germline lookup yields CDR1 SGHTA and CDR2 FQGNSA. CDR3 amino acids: CASSPVGTSNQPQHF. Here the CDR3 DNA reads TGTGCCAGCAGCCCAGTAGGGACGAGCAATCAGCCCCAGCATTTT. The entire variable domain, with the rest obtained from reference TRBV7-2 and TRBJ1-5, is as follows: GAGVSQSPSNKVTEKGKDVELRCDPISGHTALYWYRQSLGQGLEFLIYFQGNSAPDKSGLPSDRFSAERTGGSVSTLTIQRTQQEDSAVYLCASSPVGTSNQPQHFGDGTRLSIL.

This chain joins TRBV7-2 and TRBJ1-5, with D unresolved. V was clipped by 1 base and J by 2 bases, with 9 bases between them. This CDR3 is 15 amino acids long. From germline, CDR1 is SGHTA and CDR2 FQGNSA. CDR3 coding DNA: TGTGCCAGCAGCTTAGTATCAGTGGGCAATCAGCCCCAGCATTTT. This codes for CASSLVSVGNQPQHF.